This T cell receptor (beta chain) was retrieved from a study of blood T cell repertoires in COVID-19 (TCRdb year 2020). At the level of the whole study: Collaborator samples came from the United States, Italy and Spain and covered acute and convalescent phases of COVID-19. The material from the prospective study consisted of cDNA or gDNA derived from T cells, B-cell-depleted T cells, or PBMCs. Deeply sampled blood TCRbeta repertoires from subjects exposed to, actively infected with, or recovered from COVID-19 were included in the dataset. The repertoires were released in a freely available public database meant as a resource for research on the immune response to SARS-CoV-2. The samples were drawn from two sources: the first 160 participants of the ongoing ImmuneRACE study, and about 1,300 subjects contributed by 6 global collaborators. A de-identified subject ID, COVID-19 status, age in years and sex were almost always included in the sample metadata. Where available, HLA class I and class II types were taken from metadata supplied by the sample provider and were not determined by assay-based typing.

The investigation overall reported the following: The quantity of clinical and demographic metadata differed by source and by participant and was supplied without curation.

Based on the germline V gene, the CDR1 and CDR2 sequences are MRHNA and SNTAGT. The junction shows trimming of 3 bases on V and 7 bases on J, and the gene matches do not reach 7 bases of it. The cysteine opens and the phenylalanine closes a CDR3 of 15 amino acids. The DNA shown is the 45-base CDR3, in frame from base 1. TCRbeta CDR3 regions were amplified from genomic DNA by means of the immunoSEQ Assay, a bias-controlled multiplex PCR. The authors' pipeline ran thus. Within the assay, amplification of reference gene primers was used to estimate how many nucleated cells each sample contained. Sequence reads were collapsed and filtered to measure the absolute abundance of every unique TCRbeta CDR3 rearrangement. For each sample, productive Simpson clonality was calculated as the square root of Simpson's diversity index over productive rearrangements. TCRdb's version of the immuneACCESS table is confined to in-frame rearrangements and falls short of the full clone set. An unresolved V gene accounts for under half of the shortfall where checked; the remainder is of unknown origin. The DNA gave D and trimming, while V, J and clone size come from that table. The sample table contains 70,000 to 90,000 clones; only one count was recorded for roughly 80% of them. The ten top clones hold approximately 10% of the sample.

Details on this clone: Its cognate antigen has yet to be identified. No much larger clone exists at a distance of one base, and base qualities are not known.

Collaborating institutions collected whole blood in K2EDTA tubes following their own protocols. For TCRbeta analysis, collaborator samples were shipped as frozen whole blood, as isolated PBMCs, or as DNA extracted from either sample type. This receptor was taken from a human donor in a cohort sampled during active COVID-19. Sequences were obtained from peripheral blood. The chain is encoded by TRBV6-4 joined to TRBJ2-1, and TRBD2 aligns with 9 junction nucleotides. In nucleotides, the sequence is TGTGCCAGCAGTGATGGTAGCGGGGGTATGAATGAGCAGTTCTTC. It translates as CASSDGSGGMNEQFF.